This record concerns one T cell receptor (beta chain) sequence. The antigen this receptor binds is unknown. Within one base of it there is no much larger clone, and no base qualities were kept. The sample belongs to a study of shared clonotypes between healthy human individuals (TCRdb year 2020). Notes on the research overall: A few men and a couple of women, aged 18 to 49 years, made up the cohort. For each donor, CD4 naive and CD4 memory were each run on three plates, CD8 naive on two plates, and CD8 memory on one plate. To estimate repertoire size and how much clonotype sharing occurs between individuals, the study deeply sequenced the blood TCR repertoires of roughly 5 healthy adults. To increase sequencing depth and limit assay-specific biases, TCR repertoire library preparation and sequencing were carried out by different laboratories using diverse techniques. Each donor's leukapheresis produced roughly between roughly 0.9 and 8.9 billion PBMCs. The full study reports these points: Because the study included only a small number of donors, the genetic and exposure-history diversity represented was limited. Sampling was limited to blood, and TCR repertoires in tissue likely differ from TCR repertoires in blood. Clonotypes shared by all four sorted-subset donors showed higher generation probabilities than non-shared clonotypes. Rarefaction of sorted-subset datasets indicated incomplete sequencing despite the large sequencing depth. Larger estimated clonotype richness was generally found for naive subsets than for memory subsets. Approximately 5% of naive CD4, 3% to 4% of naive CD8, 2.3% of memory CD4, and approximately 0.4% of memory CD8 clonotypes were shared across four donors. Based on pairwise subsampling, the degree of clonotype sharing among donors was expected to be affected by sequencing depth.

TCR CDR3 regions were amplified from genomic DNA by multiplex PCR using the deep immunoSEQ assay. Extracted genomic DNA from each cell subset was distributed evenly across all wells of several immunoSEQ 96-well plates, and each plate was treated as a replicate. Each replicate PCR for sorted subsets received about 210 ng genomic DNA, equal to tens of thousands of T cell genomes. Purified libraries were quantified with a Qubit 3.0 fluorometer, sized on a Bioanalyzer 2100, and re-quantified with the KAPA Library Quantification kit. Every immunoSEQ 96-well plate was sequenced on a dedicated single-read 150-cycle Illumina NextSeq 550 flow cell. The paper's processing steps were these. Because the immunoSEQ output included only junctional sequences and no quality scores, the filtering could not be the same as the filtering used for full-length reads. Sequences were annotated with PyIR, a Python wrapper for IgBLAST v1.9, and V/J genes and CDR3 were assigned using IMGT germline references. Reads were filtered out if the reads had weak V/J assignments (E-value above 1e-6), no CDR3, stop codons, out-of-frame junctions, or ambiguous translated residues. A V3J clonotype was defined by an identical inferred V gene, J gene, and CDR3 amino acid sequence. The percentage overlap between two repertoires was calculated by dividing the number of shared unique clonotypes by the size of the smaller repertoire. RTK rarefaction, the Chao1 estimator, and Recon v2.1 estimates of unobserved clonotypes were used to assess repertoire richness. Generation probabilities for all TCRbeta clonotypes obtained by the gDNA method from four donors were computed using OLGA. In TCRdb, the immuneACCESS table is reduced to in-frame sequences with V and J assigned. These tables do not hold every clone; where another copy was compared, an unresolved V gene accounts for under half, and the others remain unexplained. That table gives V, J and clone size, and the DNA gave D and trimming. The sample yields under 2,500,000 clones; roughly 95% were counted once. The ten most abundant clones make up roughly 0.13% of the sample.

Donors were healthy HIV-negative adults with no recently reported acute infections or vaccinations. Every donor was a Caucasian adult living in Nashville, Tennessee, USA. CD4+ T cells were enriched by magnetic negative selection; naive cells were then positively selected on CD45RA, and the negative fraction formed the memory subset. Blood was collected by leukapheresis, and PBMCs were isolated by Ficoll-Histopaque density gradient centrifugation and then cryopreserved in liquid nitrogen vapor phase. Analytical flow cytometry was used to check the purity and quantity of every magnetically sorted T cell population. From each sorted fraction, genomic DNA was isolated and quantified by UV absorbance on a Nanodrop 2000c. The receptor's source is a man aged 18 to 30 in good health. Material: naive CD4+ T cells sorted from blood. Taken with the paper, the label for cell subset or site translates to: CD45RA+ positively selected.

The DNA sequence reads TGTGCCAGCAGTGAAGCTACGCGGCAAACCTATAATTCACCCCTCCACTTT. This is translated as CASSEATRQTYNSPLHF. The chain is made from TRBV6-1 and TRBJ1-6; confidence is insufficient to name the D gene. The CDR3 holds 17 amino acids from the cysteine to the phenylalanine. Of the read, only the CDR3 DNA is kept; its 51 bases are in frame from base 1. Between the V and J ends, shortened by 0 bases and 2 bases respectively, the junction contains 11 bases. According to the germline V gene, CDR1 reads MNHNS and CDR2 reads SASEGT.